In its sample, the clone carrying this T cell receptor beta chain was seen many times. Its antigen is not identified. Trimming left V 7 bases short and J 1 base short, with 10 bases between. The CDR3 is 13 amino acids. Germline V CDR1 and CDR2: MNHEY, SVGEGT. This entry comes from a study of regulatory T cells in long-lasting Graves disease. Across the study: Graves' patients who were just diagnosed had used antithyroid drugs for under 3 months. General study points: With approximately 2,500 shared public clonotypes, persistent patients exceeded new patients, who shared about a thousand. There was favoring of TRBV28, TRBJ1-2 and TRBJ2-5 in persistent disease.

Arm-PCR of CDR3 regions with iRepertoire HTBI primers generated TCR beta libraries. TCRdb called the multiplex PCR reads again in MiXCR, with one record for every CDR3 protein. This table holds approximately 230,000 distinct CDR3 sequences, about 18% found once. Time point described: newly diagnosed GD, antithyroid drugs for less than 3 months. Construction of the TCR library relied on RNA isolated from PBMCs. This sequence joins TRBV6-2 or TRBV6-3 and TRBJ1-1; D ambiguous. The sequence was obtained from a female donor with Graves disease. The sample here was peripheral blood mononuclear cells (PBMCs), taken at new diagnosis, from a patient treated with antithyroid drugs. The CDR3: CASTPPANTEAFF. CDR3 coding DNA: TGTGCCAGCACCCCGCCGGCGAACACTGAAGCTTTCTTT.